Described below is a single TCR beta chain sequence and its context. Its antigen is unknown. With only one base between it and a far larger clone, this is likely a read error. The germline V gene encodes CDR1 MNHEY and CDR2 SVGAGI. The CDR3 runs to 15 residues. V lost 5 bases and J lost 8, with 19 bases in between. From roughly 0.4 ug of RNA, a library with molecular barcoded alpha/delta and beta/gamma adaptors was made. TCRdb reprocessed the reads with MiXCR, giving one entry per CDR3 protein. The table lists about 24,000 distinct CDR3 sequences, roughly 22% of them singletons, with more than 45% in the top ten. These data come from a study of read filtering for tumor transcriptome and immune sequencing. Study at large: By R-ISS, stages I, II and III held approximately 8, 16 and 7 patients. DNase treatment preceded whole-transcriptome library preparation.

General study results and limits: This fraction held mixed bone marrow immune cells after CD138-negative sorting. RNA-seq captured clonotypes less deeply and reliably than IR-seq.

The receptor was derived from a donor at least 40 years old with multiple myeloma. Material: a population of CD138-negative cells sorted from bone marrow. The chain combines TRBV6-5 with TRBJ1-5; D gene uncertain. Written as DNA, the CDR3 is TGTGCCAGCAGTGAATGGGAAGACGGCCATGAGCCCCAGCATTTT. It yields the protein CASSEWEDGHEPQHF.